The clone carrying this TCR beta chain has just a few counts. Its antigen is not identified. This sample stems from a study of Graves' ophthalmopathy and Graves' hyperthyroidism. Broader study findings: This model predicted ophthalmopathy progression (sensitivity 70% to 71%, specificity approximately 77%).

Hyperthyroidism is called stable when no ophthalmopathy develops within 18 months of follow-up. Hyperthyroidism in these 18- to 65-year-old patients was newly diagnosed, lasting under 2 months. Clinical symptoms, serum thyroxine, TRAb, thyroid ultrasound and orbital computed tomography determined diagnosis. RNA transcripts were the template, and TCR beta CDR3 regions were amplified from them. HTBI-primed first-round RT-PCR preceded second-round multiplex PCR. TCRdb re-called the multiplex PCR reads with MiXCR, one entry per CDR3 protein. The sample lists 400,000 or so distinct CDR3 sequences; about a sixth were seen once. The receptor was isolated from an adult woman with stable Graves' hyperthyroidism. The sequenced sample consisted of peripheral blood.

CDR3 loop: CASTQGVVSFNSYEQYF. The CDR3, as DNA: TGCGCCAGCACACAGGGGGTGGTAAGCTTCAACTCCTACGAGCAGTACTTC. The rearrangement uses TRBV5-1 and TRBJ2-7; 8 positions match TRBD1. There are 17 residues in the CDR3. V shed 6 bases and J 0 bases; nucleotides not matched to a gene: 14. Germline V gene sequence: CDR1 SGHRS, CDR2 YFSETQ.